The 16 T cell receptor beta chains in this list originate from one sample, sequenced in a study of cytomegalovirus exposure and HLA in healthy donors (dated by TCRdb to 2016 to 2017). Library preparation employed the immunoSEQ multiplex PCR assay. TCRdb provides this immuneACCESS table in a form limited to in-frame rearrangements. Some clones are lacking; in checked studies, under half of them reflect an unresolved V gene, and why the rest are absent is not known. This sample lists under 250,000 clones; less than 90% were detected once. The ten largest clones take up less than 7% of the sample. Sequenced material: PBMCs. Receptors originate from a young woman in good health and CMV-seronegative.

The V call is TRBV2, the J call TRBJ2-5; maybe TRBD2 (5 bases). The ends were cut back, 7 bases at V and 5 bases at J, with 11 bases in the middle. CDR3 length: 12 amino acids. Germline values: CDR1 SNHLY, CDR2 FYNNEI. The CDR3 DNA is TGTGCCAGCACGGGGAACCGGGAGACCCAGTACTTC. Translated: CASTGNRETQYF. Supplemented by reference TRBV2 and TRBJ2-5, the full variable domain reads EPEVTQTPSHQVTQMGQEVILRCVPISNHLYFYWYRQILGQKVEFLVSFYNNEISEKSEIFDDQFSVERPDGSNFTLKIRSTKLEDSAMYFCASTGNRETQYFGPGTRLLVL.

This clone was counted only a few times. J is TRBJ1-6 and V is TRBV27; 7 bases agree with TRBD1. Per germline, CDR1 MNHEY and CDR2 SMNVEV (reference sequence). This CDR3 contains 13 residues. Trimming cost V 5 bases and J 10 bases; bases outside gene matches: 5. The CDR3 loop reads CASSPPTGSPLHF. In DNA, the CDR3 is TGTGCCAGCAGTCCACCGACAGGGTCACCCCTCCACTTT.

Only a few counts were recorded for this clone. At the DNA level, this CDR3 is encoded by other sequences in the same sample as well. J is TRBJ1-5 and V is TRBV2; D remains unclear. Per the germline V gene, CDR1 is SNHLY and CDR2 is FYNNEI. V shed 4 bases and J shed 0 bases, with 7 bases lying between them. The CDR3 runs to 14 residues. The CDR3 reads CASSAGDSNQPQHF. CDR3 in DNA: TGTGCCAGCAGTGCTGGAGATAGCAATCAGCCCCAGCATTTT.

This clone was observed once. The chain recombines TRBV27 with TRBJ1-5; D remains ambiguous. This CDR3 contains 15 residues. Germline lookup yields CDR1 MNHEY and CDR2 SMNVEV (reference sequence). V shed 6 bases and J shed 3 bases, with 15 bases lying between them. CDR3 amino acids: CASRRTGVANQPQHF. As DNA, the CDR3 is TGTGCCAGCAGACGGACGGGAGTCGCCAATCAGCCCCAGCATTTT.

As regards this clone: The sample has other DNA sequences that encode this CDR3 too. The chain combines TRBV5-1 with TRBJ2-7, with 7 bases aligning to TRBD1. The CDR3 contains 14 residues. V lost 0 bases, J lost 3 bases, and 3 bases stayed unmatched. Germline V lookup: CDR1 SGHRS, CDR2 YFSETQ. The CDR3 DNA reads as TGCGCCAGCAGCTTGGACGGGACAGTCTACGAGCAGTACTTC. Translating it yields CASSLDGTVYEQYF.

The chain couples TRBV6-1 to TRBJ2-1; 10 positions match TRBD2. Germline V lookup: CDR1 MNHNS, CDR2 SASEGT. The CDR3 is 15 amino acids. V lost 1 base, J lost 7 bases, and 4 bases stayed unmatched. CDR3: CASSEGLAGSNEQFF. The CDR3 region has the DNA TGTGCCAGCAGTGAAGGACTAGCGGGTTCTAATGAGCAGTTCTTC.

This sequence joins TRBV19 and TRBJ1-2; D call uncertain. V was cut by 3 bases and J by 8 bases, with 10 bases left in between. This CDR3 has 12 amino acids. The germline V gene encodes CDR1 LNHDA and CDR2 SQIVND (reference sequence). CDR3 DNA: TGTGCCAGTAGTATTTCGGATGTCGGCTACACCTTC. This codes for CASSISDVGYTF.

This rearrangement joins TRBV10-2 to TRBJ1-1; D is possibly TRBD1 (5 bases). This CDR3 region has 15 residues. V gave up 3 bases and J gave up 5 bases, with 16 bases separating them. The germline V gene has CDR1 WSHSY and CDR2 SAAADI. CDR3: CASSEEGGRGTEAFF. The CDR3 DNA follows: TGCGCCAGCAGTGAAGAGGGAGGAAGGGGTACTGAAGCTTTCTTT.

V and J are TRBV9 and TRBJ2-7; no reliable D call. The V gene lost 0 bases and the J gene lost 4 bases, with 11 bases spanning the gap. This CDR3 spans 14 amino acids. Per germline, CDR1 SGDLS and CDR2 YYNGEE. Here the CDR3 reads CASSVGRLGYEQYF. The CDR3 DNA sequence: TGTGCCAGCAGCGTAGGACGCCTCGGGTACGAGCAGTACTTC.

V usage is TRBV9 and J usage is TRBJ2-1, with a weak D call TRBD2 (6 bases). V lost 0 bases, J lost 7 bases, and 17 bases lay in between. The CDR3 spans 16 residues. Germline values: CDR1 SGDLS, CDR2 YYNGEE. The CDR3 loop reads CASSVGYRTGRNEQFF. CDR3 DNA: TGTGCCAGCAGCGTAGGTTACAGGACGGGGAGGAATGAGCAGTTCTTC.

The rearrangement uses TRBV5-1 and TRBJ2-4; the D gene is possibly TRBD1 (5 bases). The germline V and J ends were trimmed by 0 bases and 6 bases, with 19 bases remaining between them. The CDR3 loop spans 17 amino acids. Germline loops: CDR1 SGHRS, CDR2 YFSETQ. CDR3 bases: TGCGCCAGCAGCTTGGCCTCCGGACCTAGGGGCGGAAACATTCAGTACTTC. Translated, it gives CASSLASGPRGGNIQYF.

The rearrangement links TRBV25-1 to TRBJ2-3; tentatively, D is TRBD2 (6 bases). Germline CDR1 reads MGHDK; CDR2 reads SYGVNS. V shed 2 bases and J shed 3 bases, with 12 bases lying between them. The CDR3 extends over 15 amino acids. CDR3 in amino acids: CASSEGREWTDTQYF. CDR3 nucleotide sequence: TGTGCCAGCAGTGAAGGACGGGAGTGGACAGATACGCAGTATTTT.

This rearrangement joins TRBV28 to TRBJ1-1; D remains unclear. The length of the CDR3 is 12 residues. Deletions cut 4 bases from V and 7 bases from J, with 10 bases between. Germline V CDR1 and CDR2: MDHEN, SYDVKM. CDR3 in amino acids: CASSSPGLEAFF. The CDR3 DNA is TGTGCCAGCAGTTCCCCCGGGCTTGAAGCTTTCTTT.

The chain employs TRBV9 and TRBJ1-2; D gene unclear. V dropped 2 bases and J dropped 5 bases, with 10 bases sitting between them. This CDR3 is built from 13 residues. Germline V gives CDR1 SGDLS, CDR2 YYNGEE. CDR3 in amino acids: CASSVSSGYGYTF. CDR3 bases: TGTGCCAGCAGCGTGTCAAGTGGTTATGGCTACACCTTC.

The V call is TRBV29-1, the J call TRBJ2-3; D ambiguous. CDR1 and CDR2 from the germline V gene are SQVTM and ANQGSEA. Trimming stripped 2 bases from V and 7 bases from J, with 16 bases between. There are 14 residues in the CDR3. For the CDR3, the DNA is TGCAGCGTTGAAAAACACCTAGACACCAATACGCAGTATTTT. Its translation: CSVEKHLDTNTQYF.

This clone turned up a few times. V and J are TRBV19 and TRBJ1-5; D is uncertain. Germline V CDR1 and CDR2: LNHDA, SQIVND (reference sequence). The V end was cut by 3 bases, the J end by 2 bases, with 17 bases between. The CDR3 loop spans 17 amino acids. The DNA for the CDR3 is TGTGCCAGTAGTATGGCGGGCCGGGGTTCAGGCAATCAGCCCCAGCATTTT. This translates into CASSMAGRGSGNQPQHF.